A selection of T cell receptor beta chains follows, all from one sample in a study of T-cell reconstitution after alpha-beta-depleted transplantation in children. TCRdb recomputed calls from the PCR reads with MiXCR, one row per CDR3 protein. The repertoire holds about 830,000 distinct CDR3 sequences, with roughly 15% as singletons. The sequencing used PBMCs, mostly from graft donor cells, collected 360 days after TCRalphabeta/CD19-depleted stem cell transplant. These TCRs come from a male patient younger than 18 who had a stem cell transplant for acute lymphoblastic leukemia, so the T cells may come from the graft donor. The CDR3 runs from the conserved cysteine through the conserved F or W.

CDR3aa	len	v_gene	j_gene
CASSQDPDRGRDQPQHF	17	TRBV4-2	TRBJ1-5
CASSGGDKPYEQYF	14	TRBV5-1	TRBJ2-7
CASSLALGQEQNGANVLTF	19	TRBV11-1	TRBJ2-6
CASSRGQGRSYEQYF	15	TRBV6-1	TRBJ2-7
CASSFRPGQQRPYNEQFF	18	TRBV5-1	TRBJ2-1
CASSPLLGGIQYF	13	TRBV7-9	TRBJ2-4
CASSFGPRDEQFF	13	TRBV27	TRBJ2-1
CASSQQAGVTGELFF	15	TRBV3-1	TRBJ2-2
CASSLVAGGSLNTEAFF	17	TRBV5-1	TRBJ1-1
CASSPGLAGVRYQETQYF	18	TRBV5-1	TRBJ2-5
CASLAGAGGNEQFF	14	TRBV10-2	TRBJ2-1
CASSTLAGVGNEQFF	15	TRBV9	TRBJ2-1
CAAQRDVYEQYF	12	TRBV6-2/TRBV6-3	TRBJ2-7
CASSLRRWTSGSSYEQYF	18	TRBV5-1	TRBJ2-7
CASSLGNSPKAKNIQYF	17	TRBV12-3/TRBV12-4	TRBJ2-4
CASSNGLAGGVYNEQFF	17	TRBV11-2	TRBJ2-1
CASSRELAGVYEQYF	15	TRBV11-1	TRBJ2-7
CASSHPISDRPTYEQYF	17	TRBV7-9	TRBJ2-7
CASSPGQGRTNYGYTF	16	TRBV5-1	TRBJ1-2
CATGETGDTGELFF	14	TRBV7-3	TRBJ2-2
CASSFWERRYEQYF	14	TRBV27	TRBJ2-7
CASSIYCWTADKYEQYF	17	TRBV6-4	TRBJ2-7
CASSPKRLGGDRGFTGELFF	20	TRBV9	TRBJ2-2
CASSLGTGSSTGELFF	16	TRBV5-5	TRBJ2-2
CATSTWGTGELFF	13	TRBV7-6	TRBJ2-2
CASSHGYMTSGYNEQFF	17	TRBV4-1	TRBJ2-1
CASSLSAYGYTF	12	TRBV5-4	TRBJ1-2
CASVPLAGVYNEQFF	15	TRBV30	TRBJ2-1
CASSFELAGTGELFF	15	TRBV11-2	TRBJ2-2
CSARGPPIPAF	11	TRBV20-1	TRBJ1-4
CASSFWGLINEQFF	14	TRBV27	TRBJ2-1
CASSQDSGRGTDTQYF	16	TRBV4-2	TRBJ2-3
CASSLFPRQFF	11	TRBV7-2	TRBJ2-1
CATSGVGQETQYF	13	TRBV15	TRBJ2-5
CASSLRTSGASSYNEQFF	18	TRBV11-3	TRBJ2-1
CSARGSWSTDTQYF	14	TRBV29-1	TRBJ2-3
CSAYPTSGSTDTQYF	15	TRBV20-1	TRBJ2-3
CASMASGANVLTF	13	TRBV5-6	TRBJ2-6
CASSGLGQGTYNEQFF	16	TRBV10-2	TRBJ2-1
CASSFPREGRETQYF	15	TRBV12-3/TRBV12-4	TRBJ2-5